Listed below are T cell receptor beta chains from one sample, sequenced in a study of T cell responses to AZD1222 COVID-19 vaccine. Clones were sequenced by immunoSEQ multiplex PCR, and TCRdb holds only the in-frame ones, with some missing. This table has about 120,000 clones, 89% appearing once. The source material was peripheral blood, sampled on day 0 of AZD1222 vaccination. The receptors here all came from an adult in good health. Both conserved end residues are part of each CDR3. D genes are given only for firm matches. The size entry is marked missing in some rows and otherwise reads once, few, many or a size class.

J: TRBJ1-1; V: TRBV28; length: 15; D: TRBD1; size: once; CDR3: CASSSTGGGWAEAFF; DNA: TGTGCCAGCAGTTCAACAGGGGGCGGATGGGCTGAAGCTTTCTTT
J: TRBJ1-6; V: TRBV6-1; length: 14; D: NA; size: NA; CDR3: CASSEMLINSPLHF; DNA: TGTGCCAGCAGTGAAATGCTCATTAATTCACCCCTCCACTTT
J: TRBJ2-7; V: TRBV5-6; length: 13; D: TRBD2; size: NA; CDR3: CASSQGLVAEQYF; DNA: TGTGCCAGCAGCCAGGGACTAGTCGCCGAGCAGTACTTC
J: TRBJ2-7; V: TRBV5-6; length: 14; D: TRBD1; size: NA; CDR3: CASSKRTGYYEQYF; DNA: TGTGCCAGCAGCAAACGGACAGGGTACTACGAGCAGTACTTC
J: TRBJ1-5; V: TRBV7-9; length: 13; D: NA; size: NA; CDR3: CASSWQGDQPQHF; DNA: TGTGCCAGCAGCTGGCAGGGTGATCAGCCCCAGCATTTT
J: TRBJ1-1; V: TRBV5-1; length: 13; D: NA; size: NA; CDR3: CASSFQGRTEAFF; DNA: TGCGCCAGCAGCTTCCAGGGGCGCACTGAAGCTTTCTTT
J: TRBJ1-1; V: TRBV12-3/TRBV12-4; length: 13; D: NA; size: NA; CDR3: CASTHLPPTEAFF; DNA: TGTGCCAGCACTCATTTGCCACCCACTGAAGCTTTCTTT
J: TRBJ2-1; V: TRBV7-9; length: 12; D: TRBD1; size: NA; CDR3: CASRGTGNEQFF; DNA: TGTGCCAGCAGAGGGACAGGGAATGAGCAGTTCTTC
J: TRBJ2-6; V: TRBV24-1; length: 18; D: TRBD1; size: NA; CDR3: CATSRPGQGDSGANVLTF; DNA: TGTGCCACCAGTCGACCGGGACAGGGGGATTCTGGGGCCAACGTCCTGACTTTC
J: TRBJ2-1; V: TRBV9; length: 18; D: TRBD2; size: NA; CDR3: CASSVELAGGPVLNEQFF; DNA: TGTGCCAGCAGCGTAGAACTAGCGGGAGGGCCTGTCTTAAATGAGCAGTTCTTC
J: TRBJ2-7; V: TRBV29-1; length: 12; D: NA; size: NA; CDR3: CSVETGEYEQYF; DNA: TGCAGCGTTGAGACAGGAGAATACGAGCAGTACTTC
J: TRBJ1-1; V: TRBV5-4; length: 13; D: NA; size: NA; CDR3: CASSLEAKTEAFF; DNA: TGTGCCAGCAGCTTGGAAGCAAAGACTGAAGCTTTCTTT
J: TRBJ2-1; V: TRBV19; length: 14; D: NA; size: NA; CDR3: CASSITVSYNEQFF; DNA: TGTGCCAGTAGTATCACAGTAAGTTACAATGAGCAGTTCTTC
J: TRBJ2-2; V: TRBV19; length: 13; D: NA; size: NA; CDR3: CASSIATGGELFF; DNA: TGTGCCAGTAGTATAGCAACGGGCGGGGAGCTGTTTTTT
J: TRBJ2-2; V: TRBV10-3; length: 13; D: TRBD2; size: once; CDR3: CAIRGLFAGELFF; DNA: TGTGCCATCAGGGGACTATTCGCCGGGGAGCTGTTTTTT
J: TRBJ2-2; V: TRBV19; length: 17; D: NA; size: NA; CDR3: CASSGSWARGNTGELFF; DNA: TGTGCCAGTAGTGGCTCCTGGGCTAGGGGCAACACCGGGGAGCTGTTTTTT
J: TRBJ2-7; V: TRBV6-2/TRBV6-3; length: 13; D: TRBD2; size: NA; CDR3: CASSPSGHYEQYF; DNA: TGTGCCAGCAGCCCTAGCGGCCACTACGAGCAGTACTTC
J: TRBJ2-5; V: TRBV7-7; length: 17; D: TRBD2; size: NA; CDR3: CASSLRPQTSGKETQYF; DNA: TGTGCTAGCAGCCTTAGGCCTCAGACTAGCGGGAAAGAGACCCAGTACTTC
J: TRBJ2-6; V: TRBV27; length: 17; D: NA; size: NA; CDR3: CASSPGSGGAGANVLTF; DNA: TGTGCCAGCAGTCCTGGTTCGGGTGGGGCTGGGGCCAACGTCCTGACTTTC